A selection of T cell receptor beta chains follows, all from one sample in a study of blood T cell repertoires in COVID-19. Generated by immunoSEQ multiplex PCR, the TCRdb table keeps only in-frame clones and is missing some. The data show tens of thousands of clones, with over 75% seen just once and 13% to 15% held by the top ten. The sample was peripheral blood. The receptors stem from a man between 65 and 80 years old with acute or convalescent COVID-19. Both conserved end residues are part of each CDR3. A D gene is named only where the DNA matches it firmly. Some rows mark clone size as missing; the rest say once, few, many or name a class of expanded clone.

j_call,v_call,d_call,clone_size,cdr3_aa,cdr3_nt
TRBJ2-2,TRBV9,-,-,CASSVGRLGGLGTGELFF,TGTGCCAGCAGCGTAGGGCGGTTGGGGGGACTTGGAACCGGGGAGCTGTTTTTT
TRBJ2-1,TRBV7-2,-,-,CASRLTRGSSYNEQFF,TGTGCCAGCAGATTAACCCGGGGGAGCTCCTACAATGAGCAGTTCTTC
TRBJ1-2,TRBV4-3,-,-,CASSQDRADGYTF,TGCGCCAGCAGCCAAGACAGGGCGGACGGCTACACCTTC
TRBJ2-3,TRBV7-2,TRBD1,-,CAEGRQGVGYF,TGTGCCGAAGGTCGGCAGGGGGTGGGGTATTTT
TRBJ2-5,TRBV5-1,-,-,CASSSTEETQYF,TGCGCCAGCAGCTCGACAGAAGAGACCCAGTACTTC
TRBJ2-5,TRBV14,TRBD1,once,CASSPRDRAWETQYF,TGTGCCAGCAGCCCTCGGGACAGGGCTTGGGAGACCCAGTACTTC
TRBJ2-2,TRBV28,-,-,CASSSTGHIGELFF,TGTGCCAGCAGTTCGACGGGACATATCGGGGAGCTGTTTTTT
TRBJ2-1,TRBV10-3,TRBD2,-,CAIRRTREGYNEQFF,TGTGCCATCAGGAGAACTAGGGAGGGATACAATGAGCAGTTCTTC
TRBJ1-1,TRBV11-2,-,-,CASSLDHNTEAFF,TGTGCCAGCAGCTTAGATCATAACACTGAAGCTTTCTTT
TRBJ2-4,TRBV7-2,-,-,CASSLAGGLQNIQYF,TGTGCCAGCAGCTTAGCCGGAGGGCTCCAAAACATTCAGTACTTC
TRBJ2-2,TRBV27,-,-,CASSPLSRRQELFF,TGTGCCAGCAGTCCCCTTTCTAGGCGGCAGGAGCTGTTTTTT
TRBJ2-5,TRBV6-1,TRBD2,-,CASSASGGPLRETQYF,TGTGCCAGCAGTGCTAGCGGGGGGCCATTGAGGGAGACCCAGTACTTC
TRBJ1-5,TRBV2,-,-,CASSVLQAMAPQHF,TGTGCCAGCAGTGTTTTACAGGCTATGGCGCCCCAGCATTTT
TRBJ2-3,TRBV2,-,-,CASSPRTETDTQYF,TGTGCCAGCAGTCCCCGGACAGAAACAGATACGCAGTATTTT
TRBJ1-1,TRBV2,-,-,CASSEADSSTEAFF,TGTGCCAGCAGTGAGGCTGATTCGTCCACTGAAGCTTTCTTT
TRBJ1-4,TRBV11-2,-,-,CASSFGIGLREKLFF,TGTGCCAGCAGCTTTGGAATAGGACTGCGTGAAAAACTGTTTTTT
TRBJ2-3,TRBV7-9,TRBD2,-,CASRGLAHTDTQYF,TGTGCCAGCCGCGGACTAGCGCACACAGATACGCAGTATTTT
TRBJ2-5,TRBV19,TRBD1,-,CASSIDTGTGLETQYF,TGTGCCAGTAGTATAGATACCGGGACAGGGCTAGAGACCCAGTACTTC
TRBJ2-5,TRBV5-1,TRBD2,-,CASSQRGLGQETQYF,TGCGCCAGCAGCCAGCGGGGCCTGGGCCAAGAGACCCAGTACTTC
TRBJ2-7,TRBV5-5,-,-,CASSLVSSVNEQYF,TGTGCCAGCAGCTTGGTCTCTAGCGTGAACGAGCAGTACTTC
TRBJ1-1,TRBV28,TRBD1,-,CASSLGTYRTGVGNTEAFF,TGTGCCAGCAGTTTGGGGACATATCGGACAGGGGTCGGGAACACTGAAGCTTTCTTT
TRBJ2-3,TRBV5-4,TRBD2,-,CASSLAASGSLTDTQYF,TGTGCCAGCAGCTTGGCGGCTAGCGGGAGTCTTACAGATACGCAGTATTTT
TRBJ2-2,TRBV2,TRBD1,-,CASRGQGITGELFF,TGTGCCAGCAGGGGACAGGGGATCACCGGGGAGCTGTTTTTT
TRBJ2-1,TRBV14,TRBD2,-,CASSQAASGLSFF,TGTGCCAGCAGCCAAGCCGCTAGCGGGTTAAGCTTCTTC
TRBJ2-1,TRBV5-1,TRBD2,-,CASSLPSGGHEQFF,TGCGCCAGCAGCTTACCGAGCGGGGGACATGAGCAGTTCTTC
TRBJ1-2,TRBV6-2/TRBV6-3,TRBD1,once,CASSYRDRTLEGYTF,TGTGCCAGCAGTTACCGGGACAGGACTTTGGAAGGCTACACCTTC
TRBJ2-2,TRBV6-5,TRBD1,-,CASSHGTGWTGELFF,TGTGCCAGCAGCCACGGGACAGGGTGGACCGGGGAGCTGTTTTTT
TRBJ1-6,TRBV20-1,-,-,CSASQGLGNSPLHF,TGCAGTGCTAGTCAGGGTTTGGGAAATTCACCCCTCCACTTT
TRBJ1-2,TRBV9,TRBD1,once,CASSVSRGYGYTF,TGTGCCAGCAGCGTATCCAGGGGGTACGGCTACACCTTC
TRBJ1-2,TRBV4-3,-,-,CASSQDLPQGPPGYTF,TGCGCCAGCAGCCAAGATCTCCCCCAGGGTCCACCTGGCTACACCTTC
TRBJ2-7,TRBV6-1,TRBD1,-,CASSDGTAYEQYF,TGTGCCAGCAGTGATGGGACAGCCTACGAGCAGTACTTC
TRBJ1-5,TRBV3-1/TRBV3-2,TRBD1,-,CASSQDRHRGEPQHF,TGTGCCAGCAGCCAAGATCGTCACAGGGGGGAGCCCCAGCATTTT
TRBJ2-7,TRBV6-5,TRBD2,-,CASSYLASGSREQYF,TGTGCCAGCAGTTACTTGGCTAGCGGGAGTAGAGAGCAGTACTTC
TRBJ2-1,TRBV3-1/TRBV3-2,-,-,CASSQGRVGVNVGPSNEQFF,TGTGCCAGCAGCCAAGGACGGGTAGGGGTTAACGTCGGGCCTAGCAATGAGCAGTTCTTC
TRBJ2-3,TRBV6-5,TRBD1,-,CATLVGQGLYF,TGTGCAACCCTGGTTGGACAGGGCCTCTATTTT
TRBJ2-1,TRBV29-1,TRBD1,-,CSVRMDRQHEQFF,TGCAGCGTCCGAATGGACAGGCAGCATGAGCAGTTCTTC
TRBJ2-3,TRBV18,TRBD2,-,CASSLLAGGLSDTQYF,TGTGCCAGCTCACTTCTAGCGGGGGGGCTCTCAGATACGCAGTATTTT
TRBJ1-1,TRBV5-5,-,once,CASGQGGEAFF,TGTGCCAGCGGCCAGGGTGGCGAAGCTTTCTTT
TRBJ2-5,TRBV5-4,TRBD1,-,CASSYGTEETQYF,TGTGCCAGCAGCTACGGGACAGAAGAGACCCAGTACTTC
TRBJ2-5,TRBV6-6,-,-,CASRMAGQETQYF,TGTGCCAGCAGGATGGCGGGGCAAGAGACCCAGTACTTC
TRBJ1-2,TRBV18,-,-,CASSFFRDTNYGYTF,TGTGCCAGCTCATTTTTCCGGGACACCAACTATGGCTACACCTTC
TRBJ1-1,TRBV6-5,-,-,CASRGRVDTEAFF,TGTGCCAGCAGGGGTCGGGTAGACACTGAAGCTTTCTTT
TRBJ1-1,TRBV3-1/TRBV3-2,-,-,CASSQDGGTRNTEAFF,TGTGCCAGCAGCCAAGATGGGGGCACCCGGAACACTGAAGCTTTCTTT
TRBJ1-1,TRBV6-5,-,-,CASRIGPHRGTEAFF,TGTGCCAGCAGGATCGGGCCGCACCGGGGGACTGAAGCTTTCTTT
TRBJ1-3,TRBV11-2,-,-,CASSLAGGNTIYF,TGTGCCAGCAGCTTAGCGGGGGGAAACACCATATATTTT